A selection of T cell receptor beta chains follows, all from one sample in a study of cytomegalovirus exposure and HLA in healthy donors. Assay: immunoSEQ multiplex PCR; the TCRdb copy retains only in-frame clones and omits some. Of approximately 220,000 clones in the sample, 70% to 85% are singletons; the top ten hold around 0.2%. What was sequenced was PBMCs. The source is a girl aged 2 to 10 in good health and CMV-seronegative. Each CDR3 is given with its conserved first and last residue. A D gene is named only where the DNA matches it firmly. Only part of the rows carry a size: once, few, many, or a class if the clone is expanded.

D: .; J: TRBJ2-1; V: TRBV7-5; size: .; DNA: TGTGTCAGAAGCCAACCCCCCCCTACTAGCGGTATCGTCAATGAGCAGTTCTTC; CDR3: CVRSQPPPTSGIVNEQFF
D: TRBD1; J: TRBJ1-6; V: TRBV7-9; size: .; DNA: TGTGCCAGCAGCTCCCCCCTACAGGGGGTACGAAATAATTCACCCCTCCACTTT; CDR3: CASSSPLQGVRNNSPLHF
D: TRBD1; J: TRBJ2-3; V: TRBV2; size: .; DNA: TGTGCCAGCACCTCGGACAGGGCGAGCACAGATACGCAGTATTTT; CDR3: CASTSDRASTDTQYF
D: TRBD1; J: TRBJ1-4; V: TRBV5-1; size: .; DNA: TGCGCCAGCAGCCCGGGGACAGGGTTTTATGAAAAACTGTTTTTT; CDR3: CASSPGTGFYEKLFF
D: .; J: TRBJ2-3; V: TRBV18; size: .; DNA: TGTGCCAGCTCACCACAGCCGGGCACAGATACGCAGTATTTT; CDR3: CASSPQPGTDTQYF
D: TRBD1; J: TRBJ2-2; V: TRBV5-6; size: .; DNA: TGTGCCAGCAGCCTCCGGGACAGGGCCGCCGGGGAGCTGTTTTTT; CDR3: CASSLRDRAAGELFF
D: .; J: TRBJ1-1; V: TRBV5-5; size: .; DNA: TGTGCCAGCAGCTCGGTACAGGGTGTGGGAGCTTTCTTT; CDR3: CASSSVQGVGAFF
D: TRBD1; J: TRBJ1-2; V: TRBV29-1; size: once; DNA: TGCAGCGTCCTCCTGACAGGGGACTATGGCTACACCTTC; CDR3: CSVLLTGDYGYTF
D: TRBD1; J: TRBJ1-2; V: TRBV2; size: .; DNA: TGTGCCAGCAGTGAAGTCCCCCAGGGGGCGGAGGGCTACACCTTC; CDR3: CASSEVPQGAEGYTF
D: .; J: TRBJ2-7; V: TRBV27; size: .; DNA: TGTGCCAGCAGCCTATATAGCGGCCGCCTCTACGAGCAGTACTTC; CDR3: CASSLYSGRLYEQYF
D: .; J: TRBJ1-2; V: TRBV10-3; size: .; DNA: TGTGCCACCAGCGGGGGGGACTTAGGGGGCTACACCTTC; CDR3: CATSGGDLGGYTF
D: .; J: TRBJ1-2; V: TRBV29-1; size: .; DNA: TGCAGCGTTGAAGGGCAACACGGCTACACCTTC; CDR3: CSVEGQHGYTF
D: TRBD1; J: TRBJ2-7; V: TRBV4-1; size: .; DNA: TGCGCCAGCAGCCAAGTTTGGACAGGGATCTACGAGCAGTACTTC; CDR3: CASSQVWTGIYEQYF
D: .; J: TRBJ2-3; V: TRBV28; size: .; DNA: TGTGCCAGCAGTCCCCGGTACACAGATACGCAGTATTTT; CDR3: CASSPRYTDTQYF
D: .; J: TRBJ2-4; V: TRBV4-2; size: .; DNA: TGTGCCAGCAGCCAGTTGGAAGGGGCGGCGTACATTCAGTACTTC; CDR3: CASSQLEGAAYIQYF
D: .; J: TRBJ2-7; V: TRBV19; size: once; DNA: TGTGCCAGTAGTATGGACAGCCGCATTTACGAGCAGTACTTC; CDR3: CASSMDSRIYEQYF
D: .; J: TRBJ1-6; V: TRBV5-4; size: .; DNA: TGTGCCAGCACCAAAGACAGTGCCCGTAATTCACCCCTCCACTTT; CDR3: CASTKDSARNSPLHF
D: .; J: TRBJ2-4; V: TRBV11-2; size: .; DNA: TGTGCCAGCAGCTTAGTTGGCAGGGCGGCCAAAAACATTCAGTACTTC; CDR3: CASSLVGRAAKNIQYF
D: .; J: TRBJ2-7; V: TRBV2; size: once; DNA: TGTGCCAGCAGGAGACAAGGAACCTACGAGCAGTACTTC; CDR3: CASRRQGTYEQYF
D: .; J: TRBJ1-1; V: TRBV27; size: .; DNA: TGTGCCAGCAGCCGTACAGGGTCTGAAGCTTTCTTT; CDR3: CASSRTGSEAFF
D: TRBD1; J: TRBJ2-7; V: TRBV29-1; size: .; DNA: TGCAGCGTTGTTGGGACAGGGGCAGTCTACGAGCAGTACTTC; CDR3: CSVVGTGAVYEQYF
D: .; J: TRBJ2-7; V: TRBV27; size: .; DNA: TGTGCCAGTTCCCTTTCCTCCAGCTCCTACGAGCAGTACTTC; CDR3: CASSLSSSSYEQYF
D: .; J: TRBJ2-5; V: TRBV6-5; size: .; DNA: TGTGCCAGCAGCCACATTGGAGAGACCCAGTACTTC; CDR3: CASSHIGETQYF
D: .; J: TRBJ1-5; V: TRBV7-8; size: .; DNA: TGTGCCAGCAGCTTAGAAACAGGTGGACAGCCCCAGCATTTT; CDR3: CASSLETGGQPQHF
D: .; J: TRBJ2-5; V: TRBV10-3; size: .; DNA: TGTGCCATCAGTGGACACAACCAAGAGACCCAGTACTTC; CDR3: CAISGHNQETQYF
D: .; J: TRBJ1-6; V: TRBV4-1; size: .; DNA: TGCGCCAGCAGCCAAGATATGCGGCATTCACCCCTCCACTTT; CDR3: CASSQDMRHSPLHF
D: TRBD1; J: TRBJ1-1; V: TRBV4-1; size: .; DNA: TGCGCCAGCAGCCTAATGGGACAGGAGAACACTGAAGCTTTCTTT; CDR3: CASSLMGQENTEAFF
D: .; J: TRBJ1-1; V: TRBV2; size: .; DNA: TGTGCCAGCAGTCCCCCACGGTGGGAGTCAAACACTGAAGCTTTCTTT; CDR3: CASSPPRWESNTEAFF
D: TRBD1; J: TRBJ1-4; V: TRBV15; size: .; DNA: TGTGCCACCAGCTCAAGGACAGGGCGGACTAATGAAAAACTGTTTTTT; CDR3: CATSSRTGRTNEKLFF
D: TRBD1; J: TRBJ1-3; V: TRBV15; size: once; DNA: TGTGCCACCAGGACAAATCGGGACAGGGCTGGAAACACCATATATTTT; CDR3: CATRTNRDRAGNTIYF
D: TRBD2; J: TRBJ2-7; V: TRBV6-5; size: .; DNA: TGTGCCAGCAGTTACGGGCTAGCGGGGGGCTACGAGCAGTACTTC; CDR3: CASSYGLAGGYEQYF
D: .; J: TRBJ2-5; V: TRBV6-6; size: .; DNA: TGTGCCAGCAGCCCCGGGGAGGATGAAAACTTC; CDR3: CASSPGEDENF
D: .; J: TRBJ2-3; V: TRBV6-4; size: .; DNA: TGTGCCAGCAGCTCCGGGGTCCGGGGCACAGATACGCAGTATTTT; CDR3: CASSSGVRGTDTQYF
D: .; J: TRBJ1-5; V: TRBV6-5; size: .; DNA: TGTGCCAGCAGGCCCTATAAAGCTCAGCCCCAGCATTTT; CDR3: CASRPYKAQPQHF
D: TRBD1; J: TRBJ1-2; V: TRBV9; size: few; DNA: TGTGCCAGCAGCAGTCAGGGGGCGGTTAACTATGGCTACACCTTC; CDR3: CASSSQGAVNYGYTF
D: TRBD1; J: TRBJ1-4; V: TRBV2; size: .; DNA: TGTGCCAGCAGTCGGGACAGGGGGAGGGAAAAACTGTTTTTT; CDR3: CASSRDRGREKLFF
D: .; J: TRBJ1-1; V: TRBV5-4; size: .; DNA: TGTGCCAGCAGCTTGTTGGGGGGGGTAAACACTGAAGCTTTCTTT; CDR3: CASSLLGGVNTEAFF
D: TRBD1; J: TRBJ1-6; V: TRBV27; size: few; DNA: TGTGCCAGCAGGCCAGGGGGTTCTAATTCACCCCTCCACTTT; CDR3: CASRPGGSNSPLHF
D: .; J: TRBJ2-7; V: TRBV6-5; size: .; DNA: TGTGCCAGCAGTTACCCTAATAGAGGGCGTAGGGAGCAGTACTTC; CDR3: CASSYPNRGRREQYF
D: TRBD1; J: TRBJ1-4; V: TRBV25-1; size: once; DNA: TGTGCCAGCAGTGAGGAAGGGACAGGGCCTGGAAAACTGTTTTTT; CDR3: CASSEEGTGPGKLFF
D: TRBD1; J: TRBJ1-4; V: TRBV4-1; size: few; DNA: TGCGCCAGCAGCCAGGGACAGACTGCAACTAATGAAAAACTGTTTTTT; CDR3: CASSQGQTATNEKLFF
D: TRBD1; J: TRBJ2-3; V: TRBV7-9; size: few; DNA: TGTGCCAGCAGCTCCGGCGTGGGACAGGTAATCACAGATACGCAGTATTTT; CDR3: CASSSGVGQVITDTQYF
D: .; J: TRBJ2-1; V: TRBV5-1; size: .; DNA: TGCGCCAGCAGCTCGACGGGGGAGGACTACAATGAGCAGTTCTTC; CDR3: CASSSTGEDYNEQFF
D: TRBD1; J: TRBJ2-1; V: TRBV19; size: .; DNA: TGTGCCAGTAGTCCGCAGGACAGGGCCAATGAGCAGTTCTTC; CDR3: CASSPQDRANEQFF
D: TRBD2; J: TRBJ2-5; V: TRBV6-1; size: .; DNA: TGTGCCAGCAGTGAGGCCGGGAGGGGCGCGGAGACCCAGTACTTC; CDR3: CASSEAGRGAETQYF
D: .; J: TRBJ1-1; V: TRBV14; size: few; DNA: TGTGCCAGCAGCCCGGGACACGGTGAAGCTTTCTTT; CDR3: CASSPGHGEAFF
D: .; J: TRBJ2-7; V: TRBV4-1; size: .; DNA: TGCGCCAGCAGCCAAGTGGGGAGGACCGCCGGCTACGAGCAGTACTTC; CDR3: CASSQVGRTAGYEQYF
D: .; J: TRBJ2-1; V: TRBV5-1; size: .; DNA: TGCGCCAGCAGCTTCTCAAGGAGTAGGAATGAGCAGTTCTTC; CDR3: CASSFSRSRNEQFF
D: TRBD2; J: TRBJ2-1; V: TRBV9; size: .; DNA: TGTGCCAGCAGGAGGGGACTAGCGGGAGGGGATGAGCAGTTCTTC; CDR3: CASRRGLAGGDEQFF